These 20 T cell receptor beta chains originate from one sample sequenced in a study of T cell responses to AZD1222 COVID-19 vaccine. Repertoires were generated with immunoSEQ multiplex PCR, while TCRdb's copy carries only in-frame clones and drops some. The sample has about 120,000 clones; roughly 90% are singletons. The specimen was peripheral blood, collected on day 0 of AZD1222 vaccination. Source of these receptors: an adult in good health.

This rearrangement joins TRBV9 to TRBJ1-1; D may be TRBD1 (6 bases). The CDR3 totals 16 residues. Germline assignment: CDR1 SGDLS and CDR2 YYNGEE. Between the trimmed V and J ends, which lost 3 bases and 4 bases, there was a span of 19 bases. CDR3 residues: CASSAEGLGGGTEAFF. The CDR3 bases are TGTGCCAGCAGCGCGGAGGGATTGGGGGGCGGCACTGAAGCTTTCTTT. Supplemented by reference TRBV9 and TRBJ1-1, the full variable domain reads DSGVTQTPKHLITATGQRVTLRCSPRSGDLSVYWYQQSLDQGLQFLIQYYNGEERAKGNILERFSAQQFPDLHSELNLSSLELGDSALYFCASSAEGLGGGTEAFFGQGTRLTVV.

This chain connects TRBV19 to TRBJ1-2; unclear D gene. Germline loops: CDR1 LNHDA, CDR2 SQIVND (reference sequence). The CDR3 has 15 amino acids. The germline V and J ends were trimmed by 6 bases and 4 bases, with 18 bases remaining between them. The CDR3 sequence: CASRPDRFKVYGYTF. The CDR3 DNA reads as TGTGCCAGTAGGCCGGACCGGTTTAAAGTCTATGGCTACACCTTC.

The rearrangement joins TRBV19 to TRBJ1-1; D may be TRBD1 (5 bases). This CDR3 spans 15 amino acids. Trimming took off 6 bases at V and 1 base at J, with 15 bases between the two ends. Germline CDR1 LNHDA, CDR2 SQIVND (reference sequence). This CDR3 is CASRTRAGENTEAFF. The DNA of the CDR3 is TGTGCCAGTAGGACCAGGGCAGGTGAGAACACTGAAGCTTTCTTT.

CDR3 DNA: TGCAGCGCCCAGGGCGATAGCAATCAGCCCCAGCATTTT. Encoded protein: CSAQGDSNQPQHF. The J gene is TRBJ1-5, the V gene TRBV29-1, with D possibly matching TRBD1 (5 bases). The CDR3 is 13 amino acids. CDR1 SQVTM and CDR2 ANQGSEA come from the germline V gene. Trimming shortened V by 7 bases and J by 0 bases, and 10 bases separated the two germline ends.

The sample holds one count of this clone. This chain uses TRBV12-3 or TRBV12-4 with TRBJ2-3; 10 bases fit TRBD2. This CDR3 is built from 12 residues. V was pared by 5 bases and J by 12 bases, with 5 bases of the junction left unmatched. DNA of the CDR3: TGTGCCAGCAGTCGCGTAGCGGGGGGCCAGTATTTT. It codes for CASSRVAGGQYF.

V and J are TRBV25-1 and TRBJ2-2, with D perhaps matching TRBD2 (6 bases). V was shortened by 4 bases and J by 1 base, with 7 bases between the two germline ends. The germline V gene encodes CDR1 MGHDK and CDR2 SYGVNS. This CDR3 contains 14 residues. The CDR3 loop reads CASSAAGNTGELFF. CDR3 nucleotide sequence: TGTGCCAGCAGTGCAGCGGGGAACACCGGGGAGCTGTTTTTT.

This clone showed up just once. The gene calls are TRBV5-6 and TRBJ2-6; D is undetermined. Per germline, CDR1 SGHDT and CDR2 YYEEEE. The CDR3 runs 15 residues. The V end was cut by 3 bases, the J end by 5 bases, with 12 bases between. The CDR3 is CASSSTGPWANVLTF. For the CDR3, the DNA is TGTGCCAGCAGCTCTACCGGGCCCTGGGCCAACGTCCTGACTTTC.

The chain links TRBV19 to TRBJ2-7; 8 bases line up with TRBD2. The germline CDR1 and CDR2 sequences are LNHDA and SQIVND (reference sequence). The CDR3 sequence is 16 residues long. The ends lost 5 bases at V and 1 base at J; junction bases unmatched: 10. CDR3 protein: CASSRSGGARSYEQYF. CDR3 nucleotides: TGTGCCAGTAGTCGATCCGGGGGGGCCCGGTCCTACGAGCAGTACTTC. The full variable domain, with the rest looked up from reference TRBV19 and TRBJ2-7, is DGGITQSPKYLFRKEGQNVTLSCEQNLNHDAMYWYRQDPGQGLRLIYYSQIVNDFQKGDIAEGYSVSREKKESFPLTVTSAQKNPTAFYLCASSRSGGARSYEQYFGPGTRLTVT.

The V call is TRBV5-4, the J call TRBJ2-1; the D gene is possibly TRBD1 (7 bases). CDR1 is SGHNT, CDR2 YYREEE, per germline (reference sequence). V lost 4 bases, J lost 5 bases, and 22 bases lay in between. The CDR3 runs to 17 residues. This chain's CDR3 is CASSPSTGMGGHNEQFF. The CDR3 DNA sequence: TGTGCCAGCAGCCCGTCGACAGGGATGGGGGGACACAATGAGCAGTTCTTC.

The rearrangement links TRBV24-1 to TRBJ2-3; 9 positions match TRBD1. The CDR3 loop spans 14 amino acids. The germline gives CDR1 KGHDR, CDR2 SFDVKD. V shed 6 bases and J 5 bases; nucleotides not matched to a gene: 5. Here the CDR3 reads CATSPGQGVDTQYF. For the CDR3, the DNA is TGTGCCACCAGTCCGGGACAGGGCGTAGATACGCAGTATTTT.

Regarding this clone: This specimen includes other DNA sequences encoding the same CDR3. The rearrangement uses TRBV6-2 or TRBV6-3 and TRBJ1-5, with D uncertain. Germline CDR1 is MNHEY and CDR2 is SVGEGT. The CDR3 is 15 residues long. Trimming removed 0 bases at V and 4 bases at J, with 10 bases between. The CDR3: CASSYSGRNNQPQHF. Written as DNA, the CDR3 is TGTGCCAGCAGTTACTCGGGCCGAAATAATCAGCCCCAGCATTTT.

This clone was detected once. The chain employs TRBV5-1 and TRBJ2-5; D unclear. The V and J ends lost 0 bases and 0 bases respectively, with 9 bases between them. CDR3 size: 15 residues. Per the germline V gene, CDR1 is SGHRS and CDR2 is YFSETQ. The CDR3 nucleotides read TGCGCCAGCAGCTTGGCGGGTTTTAACCAAGAGACCCAGTACTTC. This encodes CASSLAGFNQETQYF.

The CDR3 bases are TGTGCCACCAGTCCCGACAGGGTATGGAATTCACCCCTCCACTTT. Protein: CATSPDRVWNSPLHF. The J gene is TRBJ1-6, the V gene TRBV15; 7 positions match TRBD1. V lost 6 bases, J lost 7 bases, and 9 bases stayed unmatched. The CDR3 sequence is 15 residues long. The germline V gene encodes CDR1 LNHNV and CDR2 YYDKDF (reference sequence).

The chain couples TRBV5-1 to TRBJ2-3; 9 nucleotides line up with TRBD1. The CDR3 covers 16 residues. Germline assignment: CDR1 SGHRS and CDR2 YFSETQ. The V gene end was trimmed by 0 bases and the J gene end by 6 bases; junction bases not matched to a gene: 8. The CDR3 DNA reads as TGCGCCAGCAGCTTGGATAGGGACAGGGCTTTGGATACGCAGTATTTT. It translates to CASSLDRDRALDTQYF.

The V and J genes are TRBV6-5 and TRBJ1-1; D is perhaps TRBD1 (6 bases). The CDR3 contains 12 residues. Looked up from germline, CDR1 is MNHEY and CDR2 is SVGAGI. The V gene lost 2 bases and the J gene lost 8 bases, with 9 bases spanning the gap. DNA for the CDR3: TGTGCCAGCAGTTACCAACAGGGCGAAGCTTTCTTT. This sequence encodes CASSYQQGEAFF.

The chain employs TRBV29-1 and TRBJ2-7; no firm D call. Trimming cost V 1 base and J 3 bases, with 7 bases left between them. Looked up from germline, CDR1 is SQVTM and CDR2 is ANQGSEA. The CDR3 spans 12 residues. In DNA form, the CDR3 reads TGCAGCGTTGAAGGCCCGTTCTACGAGCAGTACTTC. Its translation is CSVEGPFYEQYF.

This chain uses TRBV12-3 or TRBV12-4 with TRBJ2-3; no firm D call. The CDR3 sequence is 13 residues long. V was clipped by 2 bases and J by 4 bases, with 7 bases between them. CDR3 DNA sequence: TGTGCCAGCAGTTTACTACACCCAGATACGCAGTATTTT. This gives the protein CASSLLHPDTQYF.

This CDR3 is CASSQTGTLNYGYTF. CDR3 sequence (DNA): TGCGCCAGCAGCCAAACCGGGACGCTTAACTATGGCTACACCTTC. The chain links TRBV4-1 to TRBJ1-2; maybe TRBD1 (5 bases). With 2 bases removed from V and 1 base from J, the gap between germline ends came to 11 bases. CDR1 and CDR2 from the germline V gene are MGHRA and YSYEKL. The CDR3 consists of 15 residues.

The chain couples TRBV4-1 to TRBJ1-5; weak D call: TRBD1 (6 bases). V shed 1 base and J shed 1 base, with 8 bases lying between them. Germline V gene data show CDR1 as MGHRA and CDR2 as YSYEKL. The CDR3 runs to 15 residues. This CDR3 reads CASSQVRGSNQPQHF. In DNA, the CDR3 is TGCGCCAGCAGCCAAGTCAGGGGAAGCAATCAGCCCCAGCATTTT.

The chain combines TRBV19 with TRBJ1-1; D gene uncertain. CDR1 is LNHDA, CDR2 SQIVND, per germline (reference sequence). Trimming took off 6 bases at V and 3 bases at J, with 17 bases between the two ends. CDR3 length: 15 amino acids. This CDR3 is CASRGLEAEDTEAFF. CDR3 DNA: TGTGCCAGTAGGGGGTTGGAAGCTGAGGACACTGAAGCTTTCTTT.